The entry below describes one TCR beta chain. The antigen is undetermined. After removal of 3 bases from V and 5 bases from J, the junction contained 7 bases not matched to a gene. CDR3 length: 15 amino acids. CDR1 and CDR2 from the germline V gene are SGHKS and YYEKEE (reference sequence). Sequencing was performed with immunoSEQ multiplex PCR; in TCRdb, only in-frame clones are kept and a portion is missing. Altogether under 30,000 clones are present, 92% being singletons, with the ten largest covering roughly 8.8%. The sample is drawn from a study of T cell responses to AZD1222 COVID-19 vaccine. Broader study findings: The donor group comprised mostly white British people and more females; the analysis possibly underestimated clonal diversity. Rises in breadth and depth of Spike-specific TCRs came after two AZD1222 doses. Only a handful of people who got AZD1222 tested seropositive at baseline.

The sequenced sample was peripheral blood, obtained 28 days after the second AZD1222 dose. This receptor was identified in an adult who received the AZD1222 COVID-19 vaccine. The chain has TRBV5-5 and TRBJ2-1, with 8 bases that match TRBD1. Here the CDR3 reads CASSSGQGVDNEQFF. The DNA of the CDR3 is TGTGCCAGCAGCTCCGGACAGGGCGTGGACAATGAGCAGTTCTTC.